This T cell receptor (beta chain) comes out of a study of T cell changes during pregnancy in multiple sclerosis. The CDR3 is 14 residues long. Trimming stripped 0 bases from V and 6 bases from J, with 10 bases between. Germline values: CDR1 SGHTS, CDR2 YDEGEE. Only in-frame clones appear in the TCRdb table, and some are missing; sequencing was by immunoSEQ multiplex PCR. The table shows around 84,000 clones, with over 85% occurring only once. V is TRBV5-8 and J is TRBJ1-5, with D maybe TRBD1 (5 bases). The sequence was obtained from a female donor in good health, enrolled as a control in a pregnancy study. The specimen was peripheral blood, collected in the second trimester of pregnancy. CDR3 nucleotide sequence: TGTGCCAGCAGCTTGGGCAGGGTCGGTCAGCCCCAGCATTTT. Translating gives CASSLGRVGQPQHF.